This T cell receptor (beta chain) was observed in a study of blood T cell repertoires in COVID-19. As for the study in general: Samples representing acute and convalescent COVID-19 were sourced from the United States, Italy and Spain. T cells, B-cell-depleted T cells, or PBMCs provided the cDNA or gDNA that served as material.

Germline values: CDR1 SGHNT, CDR2 YYREEE (reference sequence). The CDR3 contains 11 residues. V shed 6 bases and J shed 4 bases, with 5 bases lying between them. Method: immunoSEQ multiplex PCR; TCRdb's copy keeps in-frame clones and lacks some. The table lists roughly 71,000 clones, approximately 86% of them singletons, with around 29% in the top ten. The chain uses TRBV5-4 and TRBJ2-1; D unclear. Sequencing input: peripheral blood. This receptor was taken from a man between 50 and 59 years old with acute or convalescent COVID-19. CDR3 nucleotides: TGTGCCAGCACCTATTACAATGAGCAGTTCTTC. Its translation is CASTYYNEQFF.